This T cell receptor beta chain was sequenced in a study of blood T cell repertoires in COVID-19. Method: immunoSEQ multiplex PCR; TCRdb's copy keeps in-frame clones and lacks some. The table lists 120,000 or so clones, roughly four fifths of them singletons. The CDR3 spans 19 residues. Losses at the gene ends were 11 bases for V and 0 bases for J; bases not matched to a gene: 13. CDR1 and CDR2 (germline): ENHRY, SYGVKD. The chain recombines TRBV10-3 with TRBJ2-6; TRBD2 matches at 13 bases. The sequenced sample consisted of peripheral blood. This clonotype was obtained from a human donor in a cohort sampled during active COVID-19. For the CDR3, the DNA is TGTGCCTCTTCTTCTCGGACTAGCGGGGGAACCTCTGGGGCCAACGTCCTGACTTTC. Residues: CASSSRTSGGTSGANVLTF.